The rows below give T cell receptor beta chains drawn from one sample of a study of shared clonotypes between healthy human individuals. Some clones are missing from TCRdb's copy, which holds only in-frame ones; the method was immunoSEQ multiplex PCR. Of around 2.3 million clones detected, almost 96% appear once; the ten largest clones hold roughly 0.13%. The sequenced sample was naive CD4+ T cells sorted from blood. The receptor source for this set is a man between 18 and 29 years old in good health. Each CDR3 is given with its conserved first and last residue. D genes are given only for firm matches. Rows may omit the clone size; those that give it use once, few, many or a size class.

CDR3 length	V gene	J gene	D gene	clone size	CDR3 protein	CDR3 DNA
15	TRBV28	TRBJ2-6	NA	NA	CASSLKKTGANVLTF	TGTGCCAGCAGTTTAAAAAAAACTGGGGCCAACGTCCTGACTTTC
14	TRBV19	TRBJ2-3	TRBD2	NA	CASSMGGSSDTQYF	TGTGCCAGTAGTATGGGCGGGAGCTCAGATACGCAGTATTTT
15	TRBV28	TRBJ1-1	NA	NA	CASSLWAGRNTEAFF	TGTGCCAGCAGTTTATGGGCAGGGAGGAACACTGAAGCTTTCTTT
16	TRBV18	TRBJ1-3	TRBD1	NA	CASSPGQLPSGNTIYF	TGTGCCAGCTCACCGGGACAGTTACCCTCTGGAAACACCATATATTTT
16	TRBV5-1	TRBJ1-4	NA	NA	CASSIGGVATNEKLFF	TGCGCCAGTTCGATAGGAGGAGTTGCAACTAATGAAAAACTGTTTTTT
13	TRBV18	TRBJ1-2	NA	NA	CASSPIRFNGYTF	TGTGCCAGCTCACCAATCAGGTTTAATGGCTACACCTTC
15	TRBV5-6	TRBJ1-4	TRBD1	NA	CASSPGQKTNEKLFF	TGTGCCAGCAGCCCGGGACAGAAAACTAATGAAAAACTGTTTTTT
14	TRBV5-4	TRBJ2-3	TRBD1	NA	CASSFTGGTDTQYF	TGTGCCAGCAGCTTCACAGGGGGCACAGATACGCAGTATTTT
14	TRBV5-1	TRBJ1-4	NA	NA	CASSSGGLGEKLFF	TGCGCCAGCAGCTCTGGGGGCCTCGGTGAAAAACTGTTTTTT
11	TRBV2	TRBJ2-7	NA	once	CASSRSYEQYF	TGTGCCAGCAGTCGGTCCTACGAGCAGTACTTC
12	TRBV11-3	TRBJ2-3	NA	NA	CASSLAGDTQYF	TGTGCCAGCAGCTTAGCGGGAGATACGCAGTATTTT
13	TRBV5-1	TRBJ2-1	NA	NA	CASHLGVFGEQFF	TGCGCCAGCCACCTGGGGGTATTCGGTGAGCAGTTCTTC
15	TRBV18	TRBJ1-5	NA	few	CASSPEKGSNQPQHF	TGTGCCAGCTCACCAGAGAAAGGGTCCAATCAGCCCCAGCATTTT
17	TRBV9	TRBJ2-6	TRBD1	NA	CASSVAGTGAGANVLTF	TGTGCCAGCAGCGTAGCAGGGACAGGGGCTGGGGCCAACGTCCTGACTTTC
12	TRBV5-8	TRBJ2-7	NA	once	CASSWTDYEQYF	TGTGCCAGCAGCTGGACAGACTACGAGCAGTACTTC
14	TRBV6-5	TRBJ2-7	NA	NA	CASSYSARIYEQYF	TGTGCCAGCAGTTACTCGGCTAGGATCTACGAGCAGTACTTC
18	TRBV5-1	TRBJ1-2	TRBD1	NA	CASSLPYGQGSGNYGYTF	TGCGCCAGCAGCTTGCCTTACGGACAGGGATCGGGTAACTATGGCTACACCTTC